The present TCR beta chain was sequenced within a study of blood T cells in healthy people across ages. Germline V gene sequence: CDR1 MNHEY, CDR2 SVGAGI. Trimming took 8 bases from V and 7 from J, leaving 27 bases between them. This CDR3 region has 18 residues. A sample-barcoded 5' primer and a J-beta primer mix were used in a second PCR of about 6 to 11 cycles. TCRdb reanalysed the 5' RACE reads using MiXCR and keeps one entry per CDR3 protein. The table shows about 680,000 distinct CDR3 sequences, with roughly 50% occurring only once. The chain recombines TRBV6-5 with TRBJ1-6; D not certain. The sequenced material came from blood. This clonotype was sampled from an older woman in good health. CDR3 residues: CASGSPDSSRTGNSPLHF. The CDR3 DNA reads as TGTGCCAGCGGTTCCCCGGACTCCAGCAGGACCGGGAATTCACCCCTCCACTTT.